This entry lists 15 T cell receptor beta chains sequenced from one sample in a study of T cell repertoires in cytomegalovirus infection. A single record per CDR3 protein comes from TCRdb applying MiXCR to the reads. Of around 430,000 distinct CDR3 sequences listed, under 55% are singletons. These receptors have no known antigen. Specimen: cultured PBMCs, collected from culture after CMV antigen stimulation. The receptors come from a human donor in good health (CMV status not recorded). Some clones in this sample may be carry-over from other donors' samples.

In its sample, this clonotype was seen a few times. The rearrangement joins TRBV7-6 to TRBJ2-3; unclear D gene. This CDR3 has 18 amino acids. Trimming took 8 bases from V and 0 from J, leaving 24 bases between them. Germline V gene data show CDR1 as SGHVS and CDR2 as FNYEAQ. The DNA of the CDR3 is TGTGCCAGCTCCACAAGCACGCAAACCCCTGCTAGCACAGATACGCAGTATTTT. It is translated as CASSTSTQTPASTDTQYF.

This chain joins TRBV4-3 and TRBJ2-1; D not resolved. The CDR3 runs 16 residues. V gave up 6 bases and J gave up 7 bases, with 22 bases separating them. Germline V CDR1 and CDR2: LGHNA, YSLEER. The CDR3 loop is CASRFEPDVPHNEQFF. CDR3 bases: TGCGCCAGCAGATTTGAGCCGGACGTGCCCCATAATGAGCAGTTCTTC.

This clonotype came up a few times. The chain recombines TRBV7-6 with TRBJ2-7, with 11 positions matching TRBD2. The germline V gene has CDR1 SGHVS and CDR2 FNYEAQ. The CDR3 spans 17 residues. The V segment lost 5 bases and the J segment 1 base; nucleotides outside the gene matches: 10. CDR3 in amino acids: CASSLPLGLADSYEQYF. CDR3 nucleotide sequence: TGTGCCAGCAGCCTGCCGTTGGGACTAGCGGATTCCTACGAGCAGTACTTC.

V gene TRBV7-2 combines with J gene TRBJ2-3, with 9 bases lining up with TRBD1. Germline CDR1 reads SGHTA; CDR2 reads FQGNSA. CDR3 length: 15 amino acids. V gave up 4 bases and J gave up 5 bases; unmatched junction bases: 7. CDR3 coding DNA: TGTGCCAGCAGCTATAGGACAGGGGATATAGATACGCAGTATTTT. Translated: CASSYRTGDIDTQYF.

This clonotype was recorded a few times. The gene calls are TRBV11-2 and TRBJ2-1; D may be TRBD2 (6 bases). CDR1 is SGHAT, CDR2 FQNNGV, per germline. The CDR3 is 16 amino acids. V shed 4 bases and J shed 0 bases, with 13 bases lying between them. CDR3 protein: CASSSLGGSSYNEQFF. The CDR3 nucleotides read TGTGCCAGCAGCTCCCTGGGGGGTAGCTCCTACAATGAGCAGTTCTTC.

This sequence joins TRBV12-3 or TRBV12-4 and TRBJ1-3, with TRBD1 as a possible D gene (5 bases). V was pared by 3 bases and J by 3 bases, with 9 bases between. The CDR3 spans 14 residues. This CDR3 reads CASSFRDGGNTIYF. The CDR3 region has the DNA TGTGCCAGCAGTTTCAGGGATGGTGGAAACACCATATATTTT.

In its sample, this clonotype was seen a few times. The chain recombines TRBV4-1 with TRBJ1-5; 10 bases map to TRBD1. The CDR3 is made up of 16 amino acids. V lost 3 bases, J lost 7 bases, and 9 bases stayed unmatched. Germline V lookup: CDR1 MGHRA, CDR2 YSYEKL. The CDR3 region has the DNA TGCGCCAGCAGCCAGCCTGGGTGGACAGGGGGGCAGCCCCAGCATTTT. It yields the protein CASSQPGWTGGQPQHF.

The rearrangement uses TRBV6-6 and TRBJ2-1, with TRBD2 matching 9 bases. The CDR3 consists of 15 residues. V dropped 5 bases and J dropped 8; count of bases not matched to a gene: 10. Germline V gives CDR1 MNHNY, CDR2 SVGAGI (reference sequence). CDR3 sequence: CASSLPGLAVDEQFF. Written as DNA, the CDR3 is TGTGCCAGCAGTCTACCGGGACTAGCTGTCGATGAGCAGTTCTTC.

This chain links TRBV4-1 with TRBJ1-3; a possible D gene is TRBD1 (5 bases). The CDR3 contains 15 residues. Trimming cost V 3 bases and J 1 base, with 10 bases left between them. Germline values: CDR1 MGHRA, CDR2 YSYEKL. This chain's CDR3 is CASSQGQGSGNTIYF. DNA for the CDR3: TGCGCCAGCAGCCAGGGGCAGGGTTCTGGAAACACCATATATTTT.

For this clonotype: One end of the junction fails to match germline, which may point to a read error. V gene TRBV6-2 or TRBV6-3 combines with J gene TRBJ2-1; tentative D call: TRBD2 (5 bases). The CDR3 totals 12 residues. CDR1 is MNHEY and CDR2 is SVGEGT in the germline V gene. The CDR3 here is CASSHPRREQIF. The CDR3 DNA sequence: TGTGCCAGCAGTCATCCCCGAAGGGAGCAAATCTTC.

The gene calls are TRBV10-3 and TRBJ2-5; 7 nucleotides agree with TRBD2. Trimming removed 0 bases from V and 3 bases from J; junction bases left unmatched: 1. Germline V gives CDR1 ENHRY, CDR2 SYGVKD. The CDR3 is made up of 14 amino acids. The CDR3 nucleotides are TGTGCCATCAGTGAGTCGGGGAGGGAAGAGACCCAGTACTTC. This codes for CAISESGREETQYF.

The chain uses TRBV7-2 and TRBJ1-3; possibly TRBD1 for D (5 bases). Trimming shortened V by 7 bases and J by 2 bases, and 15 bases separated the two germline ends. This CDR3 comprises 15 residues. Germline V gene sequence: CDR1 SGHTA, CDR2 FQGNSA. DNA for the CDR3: TGTGCCAGCAACCCATCTTCAGGGACTGGAAACACCATATATTTT. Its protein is CASNPSSGTGNTIYF. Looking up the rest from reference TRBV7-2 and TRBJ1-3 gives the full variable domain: GAGVSQSPSNKVTEKGKDVELRCDPISGHTALYWYRQSLGQGLEFLIYFQGNSAPDKSGLPSDRFSAERTGGSVSTLTIQRTQQEDSAVYLCASNPSSGTGNTIYFGEGSWLTVV.

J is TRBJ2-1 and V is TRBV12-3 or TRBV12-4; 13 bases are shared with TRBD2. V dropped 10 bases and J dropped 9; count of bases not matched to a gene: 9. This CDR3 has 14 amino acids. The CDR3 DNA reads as TGTGCCATCAAACTAGCGGGGGGGCCAAGTGAGCAGTTCTTC. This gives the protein CAIKLAGGPSEQFF.

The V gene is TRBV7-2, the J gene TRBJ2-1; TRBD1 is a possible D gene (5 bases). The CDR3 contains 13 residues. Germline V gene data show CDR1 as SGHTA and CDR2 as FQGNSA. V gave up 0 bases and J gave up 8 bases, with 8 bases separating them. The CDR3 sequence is CASSLARVDEQFF. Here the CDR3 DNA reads TGTGCCAGCAGCTTAGCCAGGGTGGATGAGCAGTTCTTC.

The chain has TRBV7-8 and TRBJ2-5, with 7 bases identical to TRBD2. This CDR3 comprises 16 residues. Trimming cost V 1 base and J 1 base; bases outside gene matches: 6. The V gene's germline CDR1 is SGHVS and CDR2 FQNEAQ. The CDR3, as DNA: TGTGCCAGCAGCTTAGTAGGGCCTAGCGGCCAAGAGACCCAGTACTTC. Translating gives CASSLVGPSGQETQYF.